The clone carrying this T cell receptor (beta chain) was seen once. Its antigen is not known. V was cut by 1 base and J by 3 bases, with 3 bases left in between. Germline lookup yields CDR1 LNHDA and CDR2 SQIVND (reference sequence). This CDR3 has 13 amino acids. The record originates from a study of shared clonotypes between healthy human individuals. The method was immunoSEQ multiplex PCR; TCRdb's version includes in-frame clones alone and lacks a portion of them. The sample has 750,000 to 1,000,000 clones, 80% to 95% seen once. Naivety among CD8 cells was defined by CD45RO negativity and positive CCR7 selection, thereby excluding terminally differentiated effector memory CD45RA+ cells. Notes on the study in general: The sharing of around 5% of naive CD4 clonotypes was seen across a handful of donors. It was anticipated that sequencing depth would influence how many clonotypes donors shared. In general, naive subsets displayed greater estimated richness than memory subsets did.

Sequencing was carried out using naive CD8+ T cells sorted from blood. The source of this sequence is a man aged 30-40 years in good health. This chain joins TRBV19 and TRBJ1-4; unclear D gene. The chain's CDR3 is CASSIVPNEKLFF. The CDR3 coding sequence is TGTGCCAGTAGTATAGTTCCTAATGAAAAACTGTTTTTT. The whole variable domain, remainder taken from reference TRBV19 and TRBJ1-4, is DGGITQSPKYLFRKEGQNVTLSCEQNLNHDAMYWYRQDPGQGLRLIYYSQIVNDFQKGDIAEGYSVSREKKESFPLTVTSAQKNPTAFYLCASSIVPNEKLFFGSGTQLSVL.